Reported below is one TCR beta chain. The protocol was immunoSEQ multiplex PCR, while the TCRdb copy is restricted to in-frame clones and leaves out a portion. The top ten hold 9.4% of the sample, which has roughly 120,000 clones, around 81% seen once. Germline V lookup: CDR1 ENHRY, CDR2 SYGVKD. V was cut by 6 bases and J by 0 bases, with 6 bases left in between. The CDR3 is 14 residues long. This sample was taken from a study of T cell responses to AZD1222 COVID-19 vaccine. This TCR derives from an adult in good health. The V and J genes are TRBV10-3 and TRBJ2-6; TRBD1 is a possible D gene (6 bases). The specimen comprised peripheral blood, sampled on day 0 of AZD1222 vaccination. The CDR3 region is CAIRGGSGANVLTF. In DNA form, the CDR3 reads TGTGCCATCAGAGGGGGCTCTGGGGCCAACGTCCTGACTTTC.